This T cell receptor (beta chain) stems from a study of cytomegalovirus exposure and HLA in healthy donors. Use of 60 Vbeta and 13 Jbeta primers characterized the PCR. Only in-frame clones appear in the TCRdb table, and some are missing; sequencing was by immunoSEQ multiplex PCR. The table lists more than 110,000 clones, just under 85% of them singletons. CDR1 and CDR2 from the germline V gene are SGHTA and FQGTGA. The CDR3 runs 16 residues. V lost 5 bases, J lost 5 bases, and 9 bases stayed unmatched. The sequence was obtained from a man aged 30-40 years in good health and CMV-seropositive. The sample consisted of PBMCs. The rearrangement links TRBV7-3 to TRBJ2-3, with 11 bases that match TRBD1. The CDR3 reads CASSPRTGGAVDTQYF. CDR3 nucleotide sequence: TGTGCCAGCAGCCCGAGGACAGGGGGCGCGGTAGATACGCAGTATTTT. The variable domain in full, completed from reference TRBV7-3 and TRBJ2-3, reads GAGVSQTPSNKVTEKGKYVELRCDPISGHTALYWYRQSLGQGPEFLIYFQGTGAADDSGLPNDRFFAVRPEGSVSTLKIQRTERGDSAVYLCASSPRTGGAVDTQYFGPGTRLTVL.